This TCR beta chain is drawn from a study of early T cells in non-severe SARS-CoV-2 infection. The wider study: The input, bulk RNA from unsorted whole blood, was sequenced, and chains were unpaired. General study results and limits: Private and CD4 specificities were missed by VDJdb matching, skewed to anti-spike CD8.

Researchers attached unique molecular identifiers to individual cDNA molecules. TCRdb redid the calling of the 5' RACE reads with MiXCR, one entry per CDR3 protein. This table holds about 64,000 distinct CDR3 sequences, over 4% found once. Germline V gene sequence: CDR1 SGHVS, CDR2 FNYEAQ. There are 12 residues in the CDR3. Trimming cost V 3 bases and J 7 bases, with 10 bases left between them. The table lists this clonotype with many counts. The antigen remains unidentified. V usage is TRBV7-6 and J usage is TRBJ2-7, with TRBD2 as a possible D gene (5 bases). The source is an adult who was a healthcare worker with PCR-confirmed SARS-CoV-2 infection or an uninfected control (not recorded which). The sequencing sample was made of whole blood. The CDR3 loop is CASSLASGEQYF. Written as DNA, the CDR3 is TGTGCCAGCAGCTTGGCCTCGGGGGAGCAGTACTTC. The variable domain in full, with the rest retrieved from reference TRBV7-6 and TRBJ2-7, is GAGVSQSPRYKVTKRGQDVALRCDPISGHVSLYWYRQALGQGPEFLTYFNYEAQQDKSGLPNDRFSAERPEGSISTLTIQRTEQRDSAMYRCASSLASGEQYFGPGTRLTVT.